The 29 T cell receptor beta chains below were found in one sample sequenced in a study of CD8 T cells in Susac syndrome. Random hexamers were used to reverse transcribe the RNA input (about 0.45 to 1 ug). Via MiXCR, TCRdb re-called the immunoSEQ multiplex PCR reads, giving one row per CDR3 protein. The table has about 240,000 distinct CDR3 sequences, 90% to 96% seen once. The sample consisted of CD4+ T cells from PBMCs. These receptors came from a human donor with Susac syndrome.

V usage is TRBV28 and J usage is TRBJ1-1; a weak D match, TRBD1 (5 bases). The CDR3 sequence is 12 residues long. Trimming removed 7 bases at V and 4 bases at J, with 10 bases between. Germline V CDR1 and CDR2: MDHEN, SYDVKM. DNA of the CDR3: TGTGCCAGCACGTTAGGGACCACTGAAGCTTTCTTT. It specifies CASTLGTTEAFF.

CDR3 sequence: CASSLGQVFYEQYF. The CDR3 region has the DNA TGTGCCAGCAGCCTAGGACAGGTGTTCTACGAGCAGTACTTC. The chain carries TRBV11-2 and TRBJ2-7, with 7 nucleotides matching TRBD1. The CDR3 contains 14 residues. Per germline, CDR1 SGHAT and CDR2 FQNNGV. V shed 5 bases and J 3 bases; nucleotides not matched to a gene: 7.

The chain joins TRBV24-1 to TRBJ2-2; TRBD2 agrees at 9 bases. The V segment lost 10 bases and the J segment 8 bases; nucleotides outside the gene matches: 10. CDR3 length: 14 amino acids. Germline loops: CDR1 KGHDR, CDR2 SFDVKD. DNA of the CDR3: TGTGCCACGGGACCTAGCGGGAAGGATGGGGAGCTGTTTTTT. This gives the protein CATGPSGKDGELFF.

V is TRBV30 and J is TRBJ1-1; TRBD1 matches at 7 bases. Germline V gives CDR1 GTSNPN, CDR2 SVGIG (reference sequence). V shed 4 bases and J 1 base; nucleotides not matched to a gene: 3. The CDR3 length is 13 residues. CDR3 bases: TGTGCCTGGAAGCGGGACAGGAACACTGAAGCTTTCTTT. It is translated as CAWKRDRNTEAFF.

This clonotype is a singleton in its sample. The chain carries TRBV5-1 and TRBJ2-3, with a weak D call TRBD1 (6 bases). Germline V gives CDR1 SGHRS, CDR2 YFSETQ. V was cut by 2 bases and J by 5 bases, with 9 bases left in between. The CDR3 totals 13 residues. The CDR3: CASSFPGEDTQYF. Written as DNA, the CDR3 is TGCGCCAGCAGCTTCCCAGGGGAAGATACGCAGTATTTT.

CDR3 loop: CATGSSGYSYNEQFF. CDR3 nucleotides: TGTGCCACGGGGAGTAGCGGGTACTCCTACAATGAGCAGTTCTTC. The chain is built from TRBV10-3 and TRBJ2-1, with TRBD2 matching 7 bases. The CDR3 length is 15 residues. Germline CDR1 ENHRY, CDR2 SYGVKD. Germline trimming cut 10 bases from V and 0 bases from J; bases unmatched to any gene: 9.

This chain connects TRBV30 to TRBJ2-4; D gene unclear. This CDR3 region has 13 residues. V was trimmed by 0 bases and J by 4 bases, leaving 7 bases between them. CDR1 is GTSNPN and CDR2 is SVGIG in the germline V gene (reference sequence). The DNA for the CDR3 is TGTGCCTGGAGTGTTGGGGAAAAAAACATTCAGTACTTC. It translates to CAWSVGEKNIQYF.

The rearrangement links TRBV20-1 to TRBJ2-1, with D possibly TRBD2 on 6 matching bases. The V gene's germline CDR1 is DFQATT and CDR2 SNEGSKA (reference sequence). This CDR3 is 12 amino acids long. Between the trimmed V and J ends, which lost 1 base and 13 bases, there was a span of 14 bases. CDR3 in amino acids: CSARVPASAQFF. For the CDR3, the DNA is TGCAGTGCTAGAGTCCCCGCTAGCGCACAGTTCTTC.

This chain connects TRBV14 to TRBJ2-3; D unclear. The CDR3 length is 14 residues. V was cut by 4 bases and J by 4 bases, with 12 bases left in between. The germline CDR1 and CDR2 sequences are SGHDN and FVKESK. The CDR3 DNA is TGTGCCAGCAGCCCGGTTGTCGGAGCAGATACGCAGTATTTT. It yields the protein CASSPVVGADTQYF.

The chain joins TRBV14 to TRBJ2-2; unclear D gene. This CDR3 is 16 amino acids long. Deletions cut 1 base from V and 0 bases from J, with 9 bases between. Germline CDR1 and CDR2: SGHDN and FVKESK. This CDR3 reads CASSQVRRPNTGELFF. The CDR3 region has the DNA TGTGCCAGCAGCCAAGTTAGGCGTCCGAACACCGGGGAGCTGTTTTTT.

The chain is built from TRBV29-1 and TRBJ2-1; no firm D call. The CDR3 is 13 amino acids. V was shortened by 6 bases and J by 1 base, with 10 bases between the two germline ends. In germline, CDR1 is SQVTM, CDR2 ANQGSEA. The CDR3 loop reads CSVGIRSYNEQFF. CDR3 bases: TGCAGCGTCGGCATTAGGTCCTACAATGAGCAGTTCTTC.

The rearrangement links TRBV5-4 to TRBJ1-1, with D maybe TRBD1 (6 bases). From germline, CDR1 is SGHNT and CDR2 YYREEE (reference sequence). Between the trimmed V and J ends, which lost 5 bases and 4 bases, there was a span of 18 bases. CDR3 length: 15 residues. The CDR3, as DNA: TGTGCCAGCAGTTCCGATCCGTGGGGGGCCACTGAAGCTTTCTTT. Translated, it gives CASSSDPWGATEAFF.

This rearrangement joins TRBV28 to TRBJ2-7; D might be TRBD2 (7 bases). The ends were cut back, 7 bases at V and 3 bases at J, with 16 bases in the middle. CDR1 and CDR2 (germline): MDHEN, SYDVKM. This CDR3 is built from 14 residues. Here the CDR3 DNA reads TGTGCCAGCATCCCTGGGGGGGCCGGCTACGAGCAGTACTTC. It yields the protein CASIPGGAGYEQYF.

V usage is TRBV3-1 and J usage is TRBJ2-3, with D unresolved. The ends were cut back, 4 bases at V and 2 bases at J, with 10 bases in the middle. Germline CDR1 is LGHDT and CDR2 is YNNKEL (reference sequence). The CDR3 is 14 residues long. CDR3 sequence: CASSRSGATDTQYF. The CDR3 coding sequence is TGTGCCAGCAGCCGTAGTGGCGCCACAGATACGCAGTATTTT.

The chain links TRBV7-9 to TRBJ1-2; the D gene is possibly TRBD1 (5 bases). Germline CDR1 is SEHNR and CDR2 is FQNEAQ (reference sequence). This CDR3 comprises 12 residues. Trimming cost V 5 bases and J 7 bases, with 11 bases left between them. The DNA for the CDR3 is TGTGCCAGCAGCCCCCAGGGTCCTGGCTACACCTTC. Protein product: CASSPQGPGYTF. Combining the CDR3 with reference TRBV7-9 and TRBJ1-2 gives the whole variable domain DTGVSQNPRHKITKRGQNVTFRCDPISEHNRLYWYRQTLGQGPEFLTYFQNEAQLEKSRLLSDRFSAERPKGSFSTLEIQRTEQGDSAMYLCASSPQGPGYTFGSGTRLTVV.

CDR3 bases: TGCAGCGGGCTGGACAGCTATGGCTACACCTTC. Residues: CSGLDSYGYTF. The rearrangement links TRBV29-1 to TRBJ1-2, with a tentative D call TRBD1 (6 bases). Germline V CDR1 and CDR2: SQVTM, ANQGSEA. V was cut by 7 bases and J by 4 bases, with 10 bases left in between. The CDR3 length is 11 residues.

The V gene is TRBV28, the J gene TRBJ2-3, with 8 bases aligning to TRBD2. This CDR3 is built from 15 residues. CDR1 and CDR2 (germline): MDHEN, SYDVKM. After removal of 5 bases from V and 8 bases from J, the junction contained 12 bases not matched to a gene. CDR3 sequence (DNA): TGTGCCAGCAGTCTTAGCGGGACCTCGGAAGGTACGCAGTATTTT. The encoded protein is CASSLSGTSEGTQYF.

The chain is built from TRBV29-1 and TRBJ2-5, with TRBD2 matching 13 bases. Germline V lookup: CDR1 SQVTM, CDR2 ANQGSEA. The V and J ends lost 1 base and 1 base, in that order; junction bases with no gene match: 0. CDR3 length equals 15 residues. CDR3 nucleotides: TGCAGCGTTGAAGGGACTAGCGGGAGCCAAGAGACCCAGTACTTC. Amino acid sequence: CSVEGTSGSQETQYF.

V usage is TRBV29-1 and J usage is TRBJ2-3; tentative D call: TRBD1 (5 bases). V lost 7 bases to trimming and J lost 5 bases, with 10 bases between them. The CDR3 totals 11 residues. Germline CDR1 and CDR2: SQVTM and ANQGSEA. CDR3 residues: CSDRQGDTQYF. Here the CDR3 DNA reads TGCAGCGACCGCCAGGGAGATACGCAGTATTTT.

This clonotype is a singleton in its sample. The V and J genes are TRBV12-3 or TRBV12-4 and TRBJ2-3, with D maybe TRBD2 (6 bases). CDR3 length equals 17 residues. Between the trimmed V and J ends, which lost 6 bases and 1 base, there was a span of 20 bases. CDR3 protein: CASSRPGLRDGTDTQYF. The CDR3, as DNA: TGTGCCAGCAGCCGCCCCGGACTAAGGGATGGCACAGATACGCAGTATTTT.

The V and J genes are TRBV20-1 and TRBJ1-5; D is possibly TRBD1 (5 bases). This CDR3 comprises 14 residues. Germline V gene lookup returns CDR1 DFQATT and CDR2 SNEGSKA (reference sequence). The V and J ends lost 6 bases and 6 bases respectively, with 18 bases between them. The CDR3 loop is CSAGGTDAGQPQHF. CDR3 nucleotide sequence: TGCAGTGCCGGGGGGACGGACGCGGGTCAGCCCCAGCATTTT.

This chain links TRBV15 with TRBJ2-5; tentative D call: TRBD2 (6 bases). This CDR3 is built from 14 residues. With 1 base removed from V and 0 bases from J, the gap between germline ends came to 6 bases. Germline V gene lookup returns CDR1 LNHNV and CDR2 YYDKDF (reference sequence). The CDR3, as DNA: TGTGCCACCAGCAGAGGCGGGAACCAAGAGACCCAGTACTTC. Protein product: CATSRGGNQETQYF.

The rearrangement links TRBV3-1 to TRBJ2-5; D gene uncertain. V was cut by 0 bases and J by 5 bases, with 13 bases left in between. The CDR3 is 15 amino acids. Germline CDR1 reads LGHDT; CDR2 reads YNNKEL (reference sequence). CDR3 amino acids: CASSQEVRAGETQYF. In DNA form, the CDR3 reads TGTGCCAGCAGCCAAGAGGTGCGTGCCGGGGAGACCCAGTACTTC.

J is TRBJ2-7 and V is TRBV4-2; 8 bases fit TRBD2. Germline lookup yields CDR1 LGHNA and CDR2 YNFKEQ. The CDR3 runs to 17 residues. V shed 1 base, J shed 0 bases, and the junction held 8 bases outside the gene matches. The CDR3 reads CASSQVVASGSSYEQYF. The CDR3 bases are TGTGCCAGCAGCCAAGTTGTTGCGAGCGGGAGCTCCTACGAGCAGTACTTC.

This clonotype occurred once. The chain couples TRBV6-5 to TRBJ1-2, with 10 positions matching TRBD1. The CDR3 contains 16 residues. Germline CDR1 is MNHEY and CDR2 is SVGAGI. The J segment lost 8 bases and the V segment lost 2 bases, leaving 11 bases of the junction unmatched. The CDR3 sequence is CASSYRNRQGARGYTF. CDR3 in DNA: TGTGCCAGCAGTTACCGGAACCGACAGGGGGCTCGAGGCTACACCTTC.

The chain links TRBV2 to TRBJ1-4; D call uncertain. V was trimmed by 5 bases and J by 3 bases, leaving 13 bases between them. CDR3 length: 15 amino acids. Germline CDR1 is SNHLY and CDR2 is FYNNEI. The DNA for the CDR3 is TGTGCCAGCAGTAAAGTACAGCGGTCTAATGAAAAACTGTTTTTT. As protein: CASSKVQRSNEKLFF.

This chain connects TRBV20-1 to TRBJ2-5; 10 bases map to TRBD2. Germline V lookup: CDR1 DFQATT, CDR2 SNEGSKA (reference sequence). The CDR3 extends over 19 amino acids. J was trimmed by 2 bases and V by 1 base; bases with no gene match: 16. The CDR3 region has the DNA TGCAGTGCTAGAGGGGCGTCTAGCGGGAGTGGAGTTCGACAAGAGACCCAGTACTTC. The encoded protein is CSARGASSGSGVRQETQYF.

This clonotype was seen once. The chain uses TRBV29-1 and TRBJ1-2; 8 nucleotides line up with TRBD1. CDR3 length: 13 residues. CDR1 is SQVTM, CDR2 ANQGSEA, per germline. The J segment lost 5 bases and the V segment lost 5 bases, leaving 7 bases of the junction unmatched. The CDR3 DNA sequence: TGCAGCGTTCACCCCGGGACAGGATATGGCTACACCTTC. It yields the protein CSVHPGTGYGYTF.

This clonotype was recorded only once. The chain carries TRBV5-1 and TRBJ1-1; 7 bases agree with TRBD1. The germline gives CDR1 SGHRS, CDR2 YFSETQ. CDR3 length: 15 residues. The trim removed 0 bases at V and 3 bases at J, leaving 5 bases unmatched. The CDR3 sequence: CASSLGTGLDTEAFF. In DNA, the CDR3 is TGCGCCAGCAGCTTGGGGACAGGATTGGACACTGAAGCTTTCTTT.